The 13 T cell receptor beta chains given below trace back to one sample, sequenced in a study of patients and donors after allogeneic stem cell transplantation. Each CDR3 protein gets one entry after TCRdb re-called the RT-PCR reads with MiXCR. The sample contains 650 to 900 distinct CDR3 sequences, 1% to 1.5% of which appear only once. Material: blood, either unsorted or a sorted T cell fraction (not recorded which). The receptors were gathered from a human donor who was either an allogeneic HSCT recipient or a stem cell or donor lymphocyte infusion donor (not recorded which). It is not recorded whose cells these are; they may come from a transplant donor.

This clonotype ranks as medium-sized. The chain combines TRBV28 with TRBJ2-3; the match to TRBD2 covers 14 bases. V lost 2 bases to trimming and J lost 6 bases; unmatched junction nucleotides: 10. CDR1 and CDR2 from the germline V gene are MDHEN and SYDVKM. CDR3 length: 18 amino acids. CDR3 loop: CASSLPTGTSGRTDTQYF. Here the CDR3 DNA reads TGTGCCAGCAGTTTACCCACTGGGACTAGCGGGAGAACGGATACGCAGTATTTT.

In this sample, this clonotype is medium-sized. This chain joins TRBV11-1 and TRBJ1-2; D unresolved. V lost 2 bases and J 6 bases, leaving 10 bases between the germline ends. Germline V gene sequence: CDR1 SGHAT, CDR2 FQDESV (reference sequence). The CDR3 runs 13 residues. CDR3 nucleotide sequence: TGTGCCAGCAGCTTAACTGACGACGATGGCTACACCTTC. Encoded protein: CASSLTDDDGYTF.

This clonotype rates as large. The chain couples TRBV6-5 to TRBJ2-5; 8 nucleotides line up with TRBD1. Germline V lookup: CDR1 MNHEY, CDR2 SVGAGI. This CDR3 region has 16 residues. Germline trimming cut 2 bases from V and 2 bases from J; bases unmatched to any gene: 7. The chain's CDR3 is CASSYLGQGGQETQYF. Written as DNA, the CDR3 is TGTGCCAGCAGTTACCTCGGACAGGGTGGACAAGAGACCCAGTACTTC.

By share of the sample, this clonotype is large. The V gene is TRBV19, the J gene TRBJ2-1; D is perhaps TRBD2 (6 bases). V was trimmed by 3 bases and J by 3 bases, leaving 12 bases between them. Germline V CDR1 and CDR2: LNHDA, SQIVND (reference sequence). CDR3 length equals 15 residues. The CDR3 spells CASSILLASYNEQFF. The DNA for the CDR3 is TGTGCCAGTAGTATCTTGCTAGCGAGCTACAATGAGCAGTTCTTC.

By frequency in the sample, this clonotype is medium-sized. The genes are TRBV5-4 and TRBJ2-5; the match to TRBD1 covers 9 bases. Germline assignment: CDR1 SGHNT and CDR2 YYREEE (reference sequence). The CDR3 contains 14 residues. V was pared by 4 bases and J by 5 bases, with 6 bases of the junction left unmatched. In DNA, the CDR3 is TGTGCCAGCAGCCAACAGGGGGCGTCGGAGACCCAGTACTTC. It is translated as CASSQQGASETQYF.

By sample share, this clonotype is medium-sized (0.01 to 0.1%). DNA for the CDR3: TGCAGTGCTAGACGGGGACACTCCACCTCCTACGAGCAGTACTTC. Its protein is CSARRGHSTSYEQYF. The genes are TRBV20-1 and TRBJ2-7, with D perhaps matching TRBD1 (6 bases). From germline, CDR1 is DFQATT and CDR2 SNEGSKA (reference sequence). V lost 2 bases, J lost 0 bases, and 14 bases lay in between. The CDR3 is made up of 15 amino acids.

By share, this clonotype counts as medium-sized. This chain joins TRBV5-1 and TRBJ2-3, with 9 bases aligning to TRBD1. V shed 3 bases and J 4 bases; nucleotides not matched to a gene: 3. CDR1 SGHRS and CDR2 YFSETQ come from the germline V gene. This CDR3 region has 14 residues. CDR3 in DNA: TGCGCCAGCAGCTACCGACAGGGGGCAGATACGCAGTATTTT. Encoded protein: CASSYRQGADTQYF.

By frequency in the sample, this clonotype is large. The V call is TRBV27, the J call TRBJ2-7; D remains unclear. The CDR3 extends over 13 amino acids. From germline, CDR1 is MNHEY and CDR2 SMNVEV (reference sequence). V shed 4 bases and J shed 1 base, with 8 bases lying between them. This chain's CDR3 is CASSWQHSYEQYF. The DNA for the CDR3 is TGTGCCAGCAGTTGGCAGCATTCCTACGAGCAGTACTTC.

By share, this clonotype counts as medium-sized. Written as DNA, the CDR3 is TGTGCCAGCAGTTTGAATGGGGGAAACACCATATATTTT. Translated: CASSLNGGNTIYF. The chain joins TRBV27 to TRBJ1-3; D remains unclear. The V gene lost 3 bases and the J gene lost 4 bases, with 7 bases spanning the gap. The germline gives CDR1 MNHEY, CDR2 SMNVEV (reference sequence). CDR3 length equals 13 residues.

In its sample, this clonotype ranks as medium-sized. The CDR3 DNA follows: TGCGCCAGCAGCCAAGTAGACTTGACGAGCTCCTACAATGAGCAGTTCTTC. As protein: CASSQVDLTSSYNEQFF. This sequence joins TRBV4-1 and TRBJ2-1; D uncertain. Trimming stripped 1 base from V and 0 bases from J, with 13 bases between. Germline-derived CDR1 and CDR2 are MGHRA and YSYEKL. The CDR3 is 17 residues long.

This clonotype is medium-sized within its sample. V usage is TRBV7-2 and J usage is TRBJ2-3; D tentatively fits TRBD1 or TRBD2 (5 bases each). Trimming took off 4 bases at V and 6 bases at J, with 17 bases between the two ends. The CDR3 has 15 amino acids. CDR1 and CDR2 from the germline V gene are SGHTA and FQGNSA. The CDR3 DNA follows: TGTGCCAGCAGCTCCTGGGCCCTCCGGGGCGATACGCAGTATTTT. It yields the protein CASSSWALRGDTQYF.

This clonotype is classed as medium-sized. The chain carries TRBV4-3 and TRBJ2-1; D may be TRBD1 (5 bases). Trimming cost V 0 bases and J 10 bases, with 10 bases left between them. There are 13 residues in the CDR3. Looked up from germline, CDR1 is LGHNA and CDR2 is YSLEER. The CDR3 region has the DNA TGCGCCAGCAGCCAAGATGGCTGGGGCGAGCAGTTCTTC. Protein: CASSQDGWGEQFF.

This clonotype qualifies as large. The chain uses TRBV6-5 and TRBJ2-1; D is perhaps TRBD1 (6 bases). Between the trimmed V and J ends, which lost 4 bases and 7 bases, there was a span of 17 bases. Germline loops: CDR1 MNHEY, CDR2 SVGAGI. The length of the CDR3 is 15 residues. The DNA of the CDR3 is TGTGCCAGCAGTTTTCGGCAGGGGTATAGGAATGAGCAGTTCTTC. This sequence encodes CASSFRQGYRNEQFF.